The clone carrying this T cell receptor (beta chain) showed up just once. The data are from a study of blood T cell repertoires in COVID-19. V gave up 3 bases and J gave up 2 bases; unmatched junction bases: 10. This CDR3 spans 16 amino acids. Germline V gene data show CDR1 as MGHRA and CDR2 as YSYEKL. This table comes from immunoSEQ multiplex PCR, and its TCRdb copy is limited to in-frame clones, with some not included. The data hold under 200,000 clones, with 75% to 95% observed a single time. The source material was peripheral blood. This sequence was found in a man aged 50 to 59 with acute or convalescent COVID-19. The rearrangement links TRBV4-1 to TRBJ2-7; 7 bases line up with TRBD2. The chain's CDR3 is CASSQEIAGQTYEQYF. CDR3 DNA: TGCGCCAGCAGCCAGGAAATAGCGGGCCAAACCTACGAGCAGTACTTC.